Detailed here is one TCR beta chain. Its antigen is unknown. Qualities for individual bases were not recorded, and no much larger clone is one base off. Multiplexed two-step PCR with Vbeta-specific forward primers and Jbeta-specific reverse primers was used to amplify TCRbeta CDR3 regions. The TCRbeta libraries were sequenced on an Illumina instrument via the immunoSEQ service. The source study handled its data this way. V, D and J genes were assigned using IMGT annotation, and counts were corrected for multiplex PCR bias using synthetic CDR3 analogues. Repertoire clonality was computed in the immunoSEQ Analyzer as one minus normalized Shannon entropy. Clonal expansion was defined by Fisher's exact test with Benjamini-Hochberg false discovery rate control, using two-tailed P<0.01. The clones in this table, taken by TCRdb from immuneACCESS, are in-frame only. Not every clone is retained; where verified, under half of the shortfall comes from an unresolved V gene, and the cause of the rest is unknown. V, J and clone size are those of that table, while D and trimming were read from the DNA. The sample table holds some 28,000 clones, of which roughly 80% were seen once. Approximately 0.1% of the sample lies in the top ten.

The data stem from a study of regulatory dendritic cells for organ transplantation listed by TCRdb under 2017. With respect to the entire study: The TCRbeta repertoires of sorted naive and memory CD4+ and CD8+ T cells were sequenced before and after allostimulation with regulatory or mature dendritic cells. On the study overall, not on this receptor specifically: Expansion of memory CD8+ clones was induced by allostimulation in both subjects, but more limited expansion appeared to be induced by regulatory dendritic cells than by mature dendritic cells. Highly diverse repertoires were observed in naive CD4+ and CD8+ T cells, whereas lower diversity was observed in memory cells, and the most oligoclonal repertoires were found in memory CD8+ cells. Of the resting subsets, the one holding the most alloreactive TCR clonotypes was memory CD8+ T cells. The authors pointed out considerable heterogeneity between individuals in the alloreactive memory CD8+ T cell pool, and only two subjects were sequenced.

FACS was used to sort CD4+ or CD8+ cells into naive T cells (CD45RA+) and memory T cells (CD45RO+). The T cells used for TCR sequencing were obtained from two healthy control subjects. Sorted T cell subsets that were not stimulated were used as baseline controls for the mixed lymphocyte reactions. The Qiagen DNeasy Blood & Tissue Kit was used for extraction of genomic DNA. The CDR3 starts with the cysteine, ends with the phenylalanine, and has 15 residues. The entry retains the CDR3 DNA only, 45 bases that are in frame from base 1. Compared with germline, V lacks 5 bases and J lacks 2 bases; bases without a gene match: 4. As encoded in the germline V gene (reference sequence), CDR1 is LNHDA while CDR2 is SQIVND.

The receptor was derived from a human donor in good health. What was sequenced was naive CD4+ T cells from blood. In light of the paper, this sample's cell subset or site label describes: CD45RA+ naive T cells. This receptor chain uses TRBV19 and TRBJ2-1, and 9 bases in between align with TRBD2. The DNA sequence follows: TGTGCCAGTAGTCCTTCTAGCGGGGCCTACAATGAGCAGTTCTTC. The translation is CASSPSSGAYNEQFF. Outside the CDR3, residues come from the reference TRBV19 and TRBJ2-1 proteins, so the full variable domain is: DGGITQSPKYLFRKEGQNVTLSCEQNLNHDAMYWYRQDPGQGLRLIYYSQIVNDFQKGDIAEGYSVSREKKESFPLTVTSAQKNPTAFYLCASSPSSGAYNEQFFGPGTRLTVL.